This T cell receptor (beta chain) is from a study of long-term antiretroviral therapy in people with HIV. It was version v3.0 of the immunoSEQ assay that was run at survey level. Method: immunoSEQ multiplex PCR; TCRdb's copy keeps in-frame clones and lacks some. Found here are around 25,000 clones, about 88% of them singletons; the top ten hold around 3.6%. This CDR3 comprises 12 residues. Trimming removed 2 bases from V and 4 bases from J, with 5 bases in between. CDR1 is SGHAT, CDR2 FQDESV, per germline (reference sequence). The clonotype comes from a woman under 40 with HIV. Sequenced material: unsorted PBMCs, taken 1.9 years after starting antiretroviral therapy. The chain recombines TRBV11-1 with TRBJ1-1; D gene unclear. The CDR3 DNA follows: TGTGCCAGCAGCTTATCGGGCACTGAAGCTTTCTTT. Its translation is CASSLSGTEAFF.